This TCR beta chain is drawn from a study of graft-versus-host responses after intestinal transplantation. The wider study: All recipients were transplanted with multivisceral, liver-intestinal, or isolated intestinal grafts.

CDR1 and CDR2 (germline): ENHRY, SYGVKD. The CDR3 extends over 13 amino acids. V was shortened by 4 bases and J by 5 bases, with 11 bases between the two germline ends. Method: immunoSEQ multiplex PCR; TCRdb's copy keeps in-frame clones and lacks some. The sample lists approximately 97,000 clones; 91% were seen once. Notes on this clone: What it binds is unknown.

Sample: unstimulated CD4+ T cells sorted from spleen or lymph node cells, taken before transplant. This receptor was obtained from a human donor who was the organ donor for an intestinal transplant. V gene TRBV10-3 combines with J gene TRBJ1-2, with D perhaps TRBD1 (6 bases). The CDR3 reads CAISAGQLYGYTF. CDR3 nucleotides: TGTGCCATCAGTGCCGGACAGCTTTATGGCTACACCTTC.